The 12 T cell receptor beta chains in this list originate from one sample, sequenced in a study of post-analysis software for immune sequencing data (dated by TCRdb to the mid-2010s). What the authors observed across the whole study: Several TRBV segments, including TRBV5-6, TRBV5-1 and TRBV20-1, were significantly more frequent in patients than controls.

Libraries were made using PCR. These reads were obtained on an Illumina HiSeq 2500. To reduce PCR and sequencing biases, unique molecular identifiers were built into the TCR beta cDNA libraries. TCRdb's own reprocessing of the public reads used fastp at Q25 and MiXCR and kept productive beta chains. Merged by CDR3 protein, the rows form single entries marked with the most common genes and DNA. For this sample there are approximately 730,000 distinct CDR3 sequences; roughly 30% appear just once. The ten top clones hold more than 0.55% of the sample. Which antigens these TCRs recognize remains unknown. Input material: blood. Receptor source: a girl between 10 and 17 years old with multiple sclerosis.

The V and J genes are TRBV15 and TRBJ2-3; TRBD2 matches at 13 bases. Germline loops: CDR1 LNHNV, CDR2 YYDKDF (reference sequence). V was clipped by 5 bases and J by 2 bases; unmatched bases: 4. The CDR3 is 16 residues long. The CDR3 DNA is TGTGCCACCAGCGGAGGACTAGCGGGAGTCACAGATACGCAGTATTTT. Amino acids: CATSGGLAGVTDTQYF. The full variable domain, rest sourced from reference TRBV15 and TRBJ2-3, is DAMVIQNPRYQVTQFGKPVTLSCSQTLNHNVMYWYQQKSSQAPKLLFHYYDKDFNNEADTPDNFQSRRPNTSFCFLDIRSPGLGDTAMYLCATSGGLAGVTDTQYFGPGTRLTVL.

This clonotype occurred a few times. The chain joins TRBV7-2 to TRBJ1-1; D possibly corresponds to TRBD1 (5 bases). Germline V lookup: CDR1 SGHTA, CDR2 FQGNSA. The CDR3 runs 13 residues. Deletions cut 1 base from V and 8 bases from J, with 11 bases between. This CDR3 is CASSLGRGQEAFF. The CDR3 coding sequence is TGTGCCAGCAGCTTAGGTAGGGGCCAGGAAGCTTTCTTT. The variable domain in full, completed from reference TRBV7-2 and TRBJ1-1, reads GAGVSQSPSNKVTEKGKDVELRCDPISGHTALYWYRQSLGQGLEFLIYFQGNSAPDKSGLPSDRFSAERTGGSVSTLTIQRTQQEDSAVYLCASSLGRGQEAFFGQGTRLTVV.

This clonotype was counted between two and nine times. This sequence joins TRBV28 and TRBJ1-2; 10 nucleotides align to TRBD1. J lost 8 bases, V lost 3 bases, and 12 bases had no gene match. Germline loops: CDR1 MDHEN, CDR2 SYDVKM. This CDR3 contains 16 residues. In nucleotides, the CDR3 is TGTGCCAGCAGTTTTCCGTTGGGACAGGGGCGGGAAGGCTACACCTTC. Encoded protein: CASSFPLGQGREGYTF.

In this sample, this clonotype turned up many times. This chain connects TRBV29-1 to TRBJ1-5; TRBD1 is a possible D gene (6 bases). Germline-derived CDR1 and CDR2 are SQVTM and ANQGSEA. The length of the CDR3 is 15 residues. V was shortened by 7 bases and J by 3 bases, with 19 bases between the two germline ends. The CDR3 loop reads CSALIGGTYNQPQHF. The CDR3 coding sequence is TGCAGCGCCCTAATAGGGGGGACCTACAATCAGCCCCAGCATTTT.

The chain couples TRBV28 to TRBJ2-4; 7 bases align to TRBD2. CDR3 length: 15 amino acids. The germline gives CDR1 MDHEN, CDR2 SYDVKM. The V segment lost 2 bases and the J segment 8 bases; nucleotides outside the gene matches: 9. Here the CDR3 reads CASSLTTWGGDIQYF. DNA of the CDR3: TGTGCCAGCAGTTTAACGACCTGGGGGGGGGACATTCAGTACTTC.

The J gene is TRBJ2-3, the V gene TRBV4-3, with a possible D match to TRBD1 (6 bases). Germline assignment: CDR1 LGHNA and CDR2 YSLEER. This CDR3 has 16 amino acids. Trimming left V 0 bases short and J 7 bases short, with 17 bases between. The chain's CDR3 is CASSQDAAGVENTQYF. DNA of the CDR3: TGCGCCAGCAGCCAAGATGCGGCAGGGGTAGAGAATACGCAGTATTTT.

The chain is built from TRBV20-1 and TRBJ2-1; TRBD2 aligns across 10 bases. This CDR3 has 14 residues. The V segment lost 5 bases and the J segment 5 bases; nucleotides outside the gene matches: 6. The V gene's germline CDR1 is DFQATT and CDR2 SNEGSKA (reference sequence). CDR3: CSAPGTSVNNEQFF. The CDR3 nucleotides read TGCAGTGCTCCAGGGACTAGCGTGAACAATGAGCAGTTCTTC.

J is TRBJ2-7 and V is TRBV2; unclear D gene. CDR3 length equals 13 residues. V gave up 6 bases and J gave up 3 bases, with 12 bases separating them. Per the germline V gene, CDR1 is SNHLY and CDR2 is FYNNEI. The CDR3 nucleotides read TGTGCCAGCAGGATCCCGGATTACTACGAGCAGTACTTC. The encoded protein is CASRIPDYYEQYF. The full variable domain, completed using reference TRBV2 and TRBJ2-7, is EPEVTQTPSHQVTQMGQEVILRCVPISNHLYFYWYRQILGQKVEFLVSFYNNEISEKSEIFDDQFSVERPDGSNFTLKIRSTKLEDSAMYFCASRIPDYYEQYFGPGTRLTVT.

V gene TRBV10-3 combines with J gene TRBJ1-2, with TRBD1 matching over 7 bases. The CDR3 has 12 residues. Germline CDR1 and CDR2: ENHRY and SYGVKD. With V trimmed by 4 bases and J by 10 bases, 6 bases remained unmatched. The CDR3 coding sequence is TGTGCCATCAGTGTCGGACAGGAGCACTACACCTTC. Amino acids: CAISVGQEHYTF.

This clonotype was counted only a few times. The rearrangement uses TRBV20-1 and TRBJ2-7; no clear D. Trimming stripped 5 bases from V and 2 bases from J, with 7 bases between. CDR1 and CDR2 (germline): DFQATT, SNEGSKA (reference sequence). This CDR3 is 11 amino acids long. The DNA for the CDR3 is TGCAGTGCTGGGGATCCCTACGAGCAGTACTTC. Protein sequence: CSAGDPYEQYF.

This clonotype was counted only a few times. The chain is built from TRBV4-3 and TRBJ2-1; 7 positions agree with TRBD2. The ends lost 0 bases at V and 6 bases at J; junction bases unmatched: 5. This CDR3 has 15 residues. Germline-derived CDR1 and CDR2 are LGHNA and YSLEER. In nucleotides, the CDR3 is TGCGCCAGCAGCCAAGATCGACTAGCTGGCAATGAGCAGTTCTTC. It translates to CASSQDRLAGNEQFF.

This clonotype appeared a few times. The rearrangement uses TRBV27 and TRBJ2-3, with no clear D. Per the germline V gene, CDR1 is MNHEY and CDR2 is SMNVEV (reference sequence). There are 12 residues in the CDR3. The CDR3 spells CVVGVGTDTQYF. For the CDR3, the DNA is TGTGTCGTGGGCGTCGGCACAGATACGCAGTATTTT.